The 6 T cell receptor beta chains below come from one sample, sequenced in a study of blood T cell repertoires in COVID-19. Produced via immunoSEQ multiplex PCR; TCRdb's table is partial and in-frame only. This repertoire shows roughly 330,000 clones, over 75% found once; its top ten account for 8.5% to 12%. Sequencing was carried out using PBMCs or T cells enriched from blood (not recorded which). The receptor source for this set is a woman aged 18-30 years who had recovered from COVID-19.

This clone was found once. This sequence joins TRBV7-9 and TRBJ2-1; TRBD1 matches at 8 bases. V trimming: 5 bases; J trimming: 4 bases; junction bases outside the gene matches: 10. CDR1 and CDR2 (germline): SEHNR, FQNEAQ (reference sequence). The CDR3 runs 16 residues. CDR3 amino acids: CASSQTRGPIYNEQFF. CDR3 nucleotide sequence: TGTGCCAGCAGCCAAACCAGGGGGCCCATTTACAATGAGCAGTTCTTC.

The chain recombines TRBV19 with TRBJ1-1; 7 nucleotides line up with TRBD1. This CDR3 comprises 15 residues. The junction had 8 bases not matched to a gene; V was cut back by 2 bases and J by 5 bases. Germline CDR1 is LNHDA and CDR2 is SQIVND (reference sequence). The CDR3 spells CASSIFAGGETEAFF. In DNA, the CDR3 is TGTGCCAGTAGTATATTTGCAGGGGGAGAGACTGAAGCTTTCTTT.

The J gene is TRBJ2-7, the V gene TRBV27; perhaps TRBD2 as D (7 bases). The CDR3 sequence is 16 residues long. The ends were cut back, 4 bases at V and 1 base at J, with 17 bases in the middle. Per germline, CDR1 MNHEY and CDR2 SMNVEV (reference sequence). The CDR3 DNA is TGTGCCAGCAGTTCGCCCCAGGGAGGGGGTTCCTACGAGCAGTACTTC. Translation gives CASSSPQGGGSYEQYF.

Written as DNA, the CDR3 is TGTGCCAGTAGTATAGTGGTTGGGGGGGGTCGAGAGACCCAGTACTTC. Amino acid sequence: CASSIVVGGGRETQYF. The chain links TRBV19 to TRBJ2-5; TRBD2 matches 7 bases. This CDR3 has 16 amino acids. Germline CDR1 reads LNHDA; CDR2 reads SQIVND (reference sequence). V lost 1 base and J lost 4; bases outside the gene matches: 9.

This sequence joins TRBV27 and TRBJ2-1; 12 nucleotides agree with TRBD2. The germline V gene has CDR1 MNHEY and CDR2 SMNVEV (reference sequence). V was pared by 5 bases and J by 1 base, with 9 bases of the junction left unmatched. This CDR3 has 18 amino acids. The CDR3 loop is CASSILPGTSGSYNEQFF. CDR3 bases: TGTGCCAGCAGTATACTTCCCGGGACTAGCGGGTCCTACAATGAGCAGTTCTTC.

This clone was observed a single time. DNA of the CDR3: TGTGCCAGCTCACCAAAAGGGACAGGGACAGATACGCAGTATTTT. Translated: CASSPKGTGTDTQYF. J is TRBJ2-3 and V is TRBV18; 9 bases agree with TRBD1. J lost 3 bases, V lost 2 bases, and 3 bases had no gene match. In germline, CDR1 is KGHSH, CDR2 LQKENI. This CDR3 has 15 amino acids. The full variable domain, with the rest looked up from reference TRBV18 and TRBJ2-3, is NAGVMQNPRHLVRRRGQEARLRCSPMKGHSHVYWYRQLPEEGLKFMVYLQKENIIDESGMPKERFSAEFPKEGPSILRIQQVVRGDSAAYFCASSPKGTGTDTQYFGPGTRLTVL.